Sequencing of this T cell receptor beta chain was carried out in a study of blood T cell repertoires in COVID-19. As for the study in general: Donors in the United States, Italy and Spain gave samples during acute or convalescent COVID-19. Sample material is recorded as cDNA or gDNA derived from T cells, B-cell-depleted T cells, or PBMCs.

As processed by the authors: By means of reference gene primer amplification, nucleated cell counts were estimated. Profiling relied on immunoSEQ multiplex PCR, and the TCRdb table lists in-frame clones only, not all of them. V, J and clone size are those of that table, while D and trimming were read from the DNA. This sample yields approximately 110,000 clones, of which approximately 80% are seen a single time; about 8.5% belongs to the top ten. The sequence derives from a woman in her 40s with acute or convalescent COVID-19. Sequencing was done on a sample of peripheral blood.

The CDR3 DNA reads TGTGCCAGCAGCTTAAGGCAGGGGTACACTGAAGCTTTCTTT. The encoded protein is CASSLRQGYTEAFF. The J gene is TRBJ1-1, the V gene TRBV5-8; D is possibly TRBD1 (6 bases). Between the trimmed V and J ends, which lost 2 bases and 3 bases, there was a span of 11 bases. The CDR3 is 14 residues long. CDR1 and CDR2 from the germline V gene are SGHTS and YDEGEE.